This T cell receptor (beta chain) was obtained from a study of OX40 agonist ivuxolimab in advanced cancers. Background on the study: Dose-escalation patients had hepatocellular carcinoma, melanoma, renal cell or head and neck cancer. Overall study findings and caveats: The study observed clonal expansion of CD4+ and CD8+ blood T cells by week 6 at 0.1 to 3.0 mg/kg. Some patients who did not respond also had low normalized T-cell clonal expansion.

Measured with immunoSEQ multiplex PCR; TCRdb has only the in-frame clones, and not every one. The table has roughly 70,000 clones, 85% seen once. Enrollment shut out patients with autoimmune disease history or systemic immunosuppression. Trimming shortened V by 6 bases and J by 6 bases, and 17 bases separated the two germline ends. Germline V gene data show CDR1 as KGHSH and CDR2 as LQKENI. The CDR3 sequence is 14 residues long. Details on this clone: Its antigen is currently unknown.

The chain couples TRBV18 to TRBJ1-2; no clear D. This sample comprised CD4+ or CD8+ T cells sorted from blood, obtained in a trial of the OX40 agonist ivuxolimab. This TCR was sampled from an adult with an advanced solid tumor such as melanoma, head and neck, liver or kidney cancer. The CDR3 region has the DNA TGTGCCAGCTCGTCTCTAGGGAGGGAGGATGGCTACACCTTC. It yields the protein CASSSLGREDGYTF.